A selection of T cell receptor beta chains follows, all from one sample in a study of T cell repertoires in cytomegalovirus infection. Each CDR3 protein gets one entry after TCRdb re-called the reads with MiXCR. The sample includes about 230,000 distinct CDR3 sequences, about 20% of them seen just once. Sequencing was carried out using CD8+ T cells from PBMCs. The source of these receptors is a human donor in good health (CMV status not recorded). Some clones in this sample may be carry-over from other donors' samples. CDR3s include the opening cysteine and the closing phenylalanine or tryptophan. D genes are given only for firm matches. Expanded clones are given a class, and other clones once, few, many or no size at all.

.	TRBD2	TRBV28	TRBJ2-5	TGTGCCAACCAAGCGGGGAATGGGGAGACCCAGTACTTC	CANQAGNGETQYF
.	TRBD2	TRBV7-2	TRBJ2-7	TGTGCCAGCAGCCGCGGGGGCGAGCAGTACTTC	CASSRGGEQYF
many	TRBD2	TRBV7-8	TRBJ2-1	TGTGCCAGCAGCTTAATCGGGACTAGCGGGGGGCATGAGCAGTTCTTC	CASSLIGTSGGHEQFF
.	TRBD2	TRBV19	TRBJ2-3	TGTGCCAGTAGTATAGCTCGGGGACTAACCACAGATACGCAGTATTTT	CASSIARGLTTDTQYF
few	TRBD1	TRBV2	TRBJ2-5	TGTGCCAGCCTGAGTTGGACAGGGGGCCAGGAGACCCAGTACTTC	CASLSWTGGQETQYF
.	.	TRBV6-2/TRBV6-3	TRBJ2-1	TGTGCCAGCCATAGCAGGGGGGCCTACAATGAGCAGTTCTTC	CASHSRGAYNEQFF
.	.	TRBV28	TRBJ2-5	TGTGCCAGCAGTTCGGGCCCGTGGACGGAACATCAAGGGGAGACCCAGTACTTC	CASSSGPWTEHQGETQYF
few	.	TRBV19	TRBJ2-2	TGTGCCAGTAGCATCGCAGGGTCAGGCGGGCTGTTTTTT	CASSIAGSGGLFF
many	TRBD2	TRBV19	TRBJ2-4	TGTGCCAGTAGTACCGGACTAGCGGGGGGGCCGAGAAACATTCAGTACTTC	CASSTGLAGGPRNIQYF
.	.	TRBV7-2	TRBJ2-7	TGTGCCAGCAGCTTAGGAAACAGACTGTTCTCCTACGAGCAGTACTTC	CASSLGNRLFSYEQYF
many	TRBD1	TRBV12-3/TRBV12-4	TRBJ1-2	TGTGCCAGCAGTATGGACAGGAAAGGTGGCTACACCTTC	CASSMDRKGGYTF
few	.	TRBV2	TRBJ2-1	TGTGCCAGCAGTGGTGGCAGCGACCCGGTGGATGAGCAGTTCTTC	CASSGGSDPVDEQFF
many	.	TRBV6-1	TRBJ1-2	TGTGCCAGCAGTGAAGGACGGTATGCCTATGGCTACACCTTC	CASSEGRYAYGYTF
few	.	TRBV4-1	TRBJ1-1	TGCGCCAGCAGCCAAGACGGGGGAACCACTGAAGCTTTCTTT	CASSQDGGTTEAFF
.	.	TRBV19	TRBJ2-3	TGTGCCAGTAGTATCACAGATACGCAGTATTTT	CASSITDTQYF
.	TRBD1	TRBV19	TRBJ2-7	TGTGCCAGTAGTATAGATCTTGGGACAGTTTACGAGCAGTACTTC	CASSIDLGTVYEQYF
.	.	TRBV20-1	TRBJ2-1	TGCAGTGCTAGAGGGGGACTTCACTCCTACAATGAGCAGTTCTTC	CSARGGLHSYNEQFF
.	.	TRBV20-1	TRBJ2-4	TGCAGTGCTTGCTTGAGCTCGGCCAAAAACATTCAGTACTTC	CSACLSSAKNIQYF
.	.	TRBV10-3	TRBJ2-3	TGTGCCATCAGTGACTCGACGGACTACACAGATACGCAGTATTTT	CAISDSTDYTDTQYF
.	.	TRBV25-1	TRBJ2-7	TGTGCCAGCAGTGAATCGGGAAGGGAGGAGCAGTACTTC	CASSESGREEQYF
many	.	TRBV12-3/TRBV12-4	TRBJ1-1	TGTGCCAGCAGTCTAGCGGGCGCAGGGGTAACCGAAGCTTTCTTT	CASSLAGAGVTEAFF
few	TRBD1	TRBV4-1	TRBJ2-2	TGCGCCAGCAGCCAAGAGTGGCAGGGGGCGTTGGGGGAGCTGTTTTTT	CASSQEWQGALGELFF
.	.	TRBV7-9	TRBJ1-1	TGTGCCAGCAGCTTAGTCTCGGGGAACACTGAAGCTTTCTTT	CASSLVSGNTEAFF
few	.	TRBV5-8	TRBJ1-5	TGTGCCAGCAGCGTAGGAAGACACGGCCAGGGGAGCAATCAGCCCCAGCATTTT	CASSVGRHGQGSNQPQHF
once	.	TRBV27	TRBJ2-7	TGTGCCAGCTCTGGGGCAGGTGGAGGGGGTGGGTACGAGCAGTACTTC	CASSGAGGGGGYEQYF
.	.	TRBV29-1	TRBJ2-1	TGCAGCGTTGTGAGGGGAGGCAATGAGCAGTTCTTC	CSVVRGGNEQFF
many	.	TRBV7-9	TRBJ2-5	TGTGCCAGCAGCTCGTACCAAGAGACCCAGTACTTC	CASSSYQETQYF
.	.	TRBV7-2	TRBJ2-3	TGTGCCAGCAGCTTAGCTGGGGGGGGGCGAAAAGATACGCAGTATTTT	CASSLAGGGRKDTQYF
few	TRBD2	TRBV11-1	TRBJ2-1	TGTGCCAGCAGCTTTACCGGGTCGGCTAGCGGTTACAATGAGCAGTTCTTC	CASSFTGSASGYNEQFF
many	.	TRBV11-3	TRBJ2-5	TGTGCCAGCAGCTTATTCCCCGGAGAGACCCAGTACTTC	CASSLFPGETQYF
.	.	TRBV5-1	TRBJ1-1	TGCGCCAGCAGCTTGGCTCTTTGGGACACTGAAGCTTTCTTT	CASSLALWDTEAFF
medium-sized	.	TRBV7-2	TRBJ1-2	TGTGCCAGCAGCCCCAGGAGCTATGGCTACACCTTC	CASSPRSYGYTF
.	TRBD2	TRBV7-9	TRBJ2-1	TGTGCCAGCAGCTCGGAGTGGGAGGGGAAGGCGAATGAGCAGTTCTTC	CASSSEWEGKANEQFF
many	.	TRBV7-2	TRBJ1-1	TGTGCCAGCATCGTTTTGGGGAGAGGTGTTCGCGGGAACACTGAAGCTTTCTTT	CASIVLGRGVRGNTEAFF
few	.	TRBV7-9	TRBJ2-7	TGTGCCAGCAGCTTAGGACCAGCTACCTACGAGCAGTACTTC	CASSLGPATYEQYF
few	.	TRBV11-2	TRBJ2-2	TGTGCCAGCAGCTTAGGGCGGGGGAACACCGGGGAGCTGTTTTTT	CASSLGRGNTGELFF
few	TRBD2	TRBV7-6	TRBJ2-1	TGTGCCAGCAGCGGACTAGCGGGGGCCTCGAGCTCCTACAATGAGCAGTTCTTC	CASSGLAGASSSYNEQFF
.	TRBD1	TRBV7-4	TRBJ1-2	TGTGCCAGCAGCTCGGGGACAGGGGTCCTCTTCTATGGCTACACCTTC	CASSSGTGVLFYGYTF
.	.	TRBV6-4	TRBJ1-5	TGTGCCAGCAGTGACTCAGGGGGAACAGGCGACTGCCCCCAGCATTTT	CASSDSGGTGDCPQHF
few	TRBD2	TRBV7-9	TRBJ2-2	TGTGCCAGCAGCGCGACTAGCGGGGGGAACACCGGGGAGCTGTTTTTT	CASSATSGGNTGELFF
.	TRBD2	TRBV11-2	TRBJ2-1	TGTGCCAGCAGCTTAACCCCTAGCGGGGCCAATGAGCAGTTCTTC	CASSLTPSGANEQFF
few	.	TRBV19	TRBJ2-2	TGTGCCAGTACGGCGACGTCAGTGGGTTCCGGGGAGCTGTTTTTT	CASTATSVGSGELFF
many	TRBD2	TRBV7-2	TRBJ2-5	TGTGCCAGCAGCTTAGACGGGGGGGCCGGGGAGACCCAGTACTTC	CASSLDGGAGETQYF
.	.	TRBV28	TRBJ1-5	TGTGCCAGCAGTTTGTACCGAGGGCCCCAGCCCCAGCATTTT	CASSLYRGPQPQHF
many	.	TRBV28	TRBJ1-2	TGTGCCAGCAGTTTCTCGGGGGCGGATGGCTACACCTTC	CASSFSGADGYTF
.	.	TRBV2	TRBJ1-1	TGTGCCAGCAGTGATGGGGGGGACCCTGAAGCTTTCTTT	CASSDGGDPEAFF